This passage covers 28 T cell receptor beta chains from one sample sequenced in a study of T cells in narcolepsy (dated by TCRdb to the late 2010s). Library creation used the immunoSEQ multiplex PCR assay. TCRdb retrieved this table from immuneACCESS and kept in-frame rearrangements only. Not all clones are present; in checked studies, unresolved V genes account for under half, and no reason is known for the remainder. Recorded for this sample are about 30,000 clones; about 85% of them occurred a single time. The ten largest clonotypes hold about 1.1% of the sample. The specimen sequenced was CD45RA- memory CD4+ T cells from PBMCs. What this sample's cell subset or site label stands for: memory T cells sorted ex vivo from peripheral blood. The receptor set was obtained from a human donor with narcolepsy.

The genes are TRBV5-1 and TRBJ1-4; possibly TRBD1 for D (5 bases). The ends were cut back, 4 bases at V and 10 bases at J, with 17 bases in the middle. The CDR3 contains 14 residues. CDR1 SGHRS and CDR2 YFSETQ come from the germline V gene. CDR3 region: CASSLTENRGKLFF. The CDR3 DNA sequence: TGCGCCAGCAGCCTGACAGAGAATCGTGGAAAACTGTTTTTT. The whole variable domain, remainder taken from reference TRBV5-1 and TRBJ1-4, is KAGVTQTPRYLIKTRGQQVTLSCSPISGHRSVSWYQQTPGQGLQFLFEYFSETQRNKGNFPGRFSGRQFSNSRSEMNVSTLELGDSALYLCASSLTENRGKLFFGSGTQLSVL.

The chain is built from TRBV19 and TRBJ2-1; D possibly corresponds to TRBD2 (5 bases). The CDR3 sequence is 15 residues long. Deletions cut 2 bases from V and 5 bases from J, with 13 bases between. The germline CDR1 and CDR2 sequences are LNHDA and SQIVND (reference sequence). The CDR3 DNA is TGTGCCAGTAGTATACTTGGGAGATTACACAATGAGCAGTTCTTC. This sequence encodes CASSILGRLHNEQFF. Full variable domain (missing parts from reference TRBV19 and TRBJ2-1): DGGITQSPKYLFRKEGQNVTLSCEQNLNHDAMYWYRQDPGQGLRLIYYSQIVNDFQKGDIAEGYSVSREKKESFPLTVTSAQKNPTAFYLCASSILGRLHNEQFFGPGTRLTVL.

The chain carries TRBV25-1 and TRBJ1-3; D uncertain. Germline assignment: CDR1 MGHDK and CDR2 SYGVNS. The CDR3 loop spans 14 amino acids. The V end lost 10 bases, the J end lost 0 bases, and 13 bases lay between the germline ends. CDR3 residues: CATVESHSGNTIYF. The CDR3 nucleotides are TGTGCCACCGTAGAGAGCCACTCTGGAAACACCATATATTTT. Full variable domain (remainder filled in from reference TRBV25-1 and TRBJ1-3): EADIYQTPRYLVIGTGKKITLECSQTMGHDKMYWYQQDPGMELHLIHYSYGVNSTEKGDLSSESTVSRIRTEHFPLTLESARPSHTSQYLCATVESHSGNTIYFGEGSWLTVV.

The V and J genes are TRBV13 and TRBJ2-7; 7 bases align to TRBD2. The V segment lost 6 bases and the J segment 12 bases; nucleotides outside the gene matches: 11. The CDR3 is 12 amino acids. The germline V gene encodes CDR1 PRHDT and CDR2 FYEKMQ (reference sequence). DNA for the CDR3: TGTGCCAGCAGTGTCCTCACTAGCGTCCTGTACTTC. Translating gives CASSVLTSVLYF.

The chain uses TRBV7-8 and TRBJ2-7; D gene unclear. The CDR3 contains 13 residues. V was clipped by 0 bases and J by 2 bases, with 5 bases between them. Germline V gene data show CDR1 as SGHVS and CDR2 as FQNEAQ. The CDR3 sequence: CASSLAGTYEQYF. The CDR3 DNA reads as TGTGCCAGCAGCTTAGCGGGGACCTACGAGCAGTACTTC.

Note on this clone: One junction end does not reproduce the germline sequence, and a read error may be involved. In the same sample, other DNA sequences code for this CDR3. V gene TRBV11-3 combines with J gene TRBJ2-3, with D perhaps matching TRBD2 (6 bases). Germline V gene lookup returns CDR1 SGHNT and CDR2 YENEEA. CDR3 length: 14 amino acids. CDR3 nucleotides: TGTGCCAGCAGTCTTCCACTAGCCCCCGATACTCAGTATTTT. Its translation: CASSLPLAPDTQYF.

The chain couples TRBV27 to TRBJ2-1; D gene unclear. V lost 10 bases to trimming and J lost 7 bases, with 17 bases between them. The CDR3 is 13 residues long. Per the germline V gene, CDR1 is MNHEY and CDR2 is SMNVEV (reference sequence). The CDR3 here is CATRLARQNEQFF. As DNA, the CDR3 is TGTGCCACGCGACTCGCGCGTCAAAATGAGCAGTTCTTC.

This chain links TRBV27 with TRBJ1-5, with D possibly TRBD1 on 6 matching bases. Germline V gives CDR1 MNHEY, CDR2 SMNVEV (reference sequence). V lost 0 bases and J lost 0, with 12 bases in between. The CDR3 is 17 residues long. In DNA, the CDR3 is TGTGCCAGCAGTTTATCCGGGGGGCAGGGTAGCAATCAGCCCCAGCATTTT. Residues: CASSLSGGQGSNQPQHF.

This sequence joins TRBV10-3 and TRBJ2-3; a possible D gene is TRBD1 (6 bases). CDR3 length: 13 amino acids. Deletions cut 4 bases from V and 5 bases from J, with 10 bases between. Germline V gives CDR1 ENHRY, CDR2 SYGVKD. CDR3 in amino acids: CAISGQERDTQYF. The CDR3 DNA reads as TGTGCCATCAGTGGACAGGAAAGAGATACGCAGTATTTT.

The chain uses TRBV5-4 and TRBJ2-6; D is tentatively TRBD1 or TRBD2 (5 bases each). Trimming took off 0 bases at V and 1 base at J, with 17 bases between the two ends. CDR3 length: 19 amino acids. CDR1 and CDR2 from the germline V gene are SGHNT and YYREEE (reference sequence). In DNA form, the CDR3 reads TGTGCCAGCAGCTTGGCCGGGGCTCGGGCCAATTCTGGGGCCAACGTCCTGACTTTC. Its protein is CASSLAGARANSGANVLTF.

This clone has just one count. The chain recombines TRBV5-1 with TRBJ2-2, with D uncertain. V lost 5 bases and J lost 0, with 5 bases in between. Germline lookup yields CDR1 SGHRS and CDR2 YFSETQ. The length of the CDR3 is 13 residues. The CDR3 sequence: CASRVANTGELFF. CDR3 nucleotides: TGCGCCAGCAGGGTAGCGAACACCGGGGAGCTGTTTTTT.

The rearrangement joins TRBV19 to TRBJ2-2, with a possible D match to TRBD2 (6 bases). The germline V and J ends were trimmed by 3 bases and 4 bases, with 12 bases remaining between them. Germline loops: CDR1 LNHDA, CDR2 SQIVND (reference sequence). The CDR3 totals 15 residues. DNA for the CDR3: TGTGCCAGTAGTATGGGGGGAGTGGGCACCGGGGAGCTGTTTTTT. Amino acid sequence: CASSMGGVGTGELFF.

The rearrangement uses TRBV27 and TRBJ2-7; either TRBD1 or TRBD2 may supply D (5 bases each). V lost 4 bases and J 2 bases, leaving 15 bases between the germline ends. There are 15 residues in the CDR3. Germline V gene data show CDR1 as MNHEY and CDR2 as SMNVEV (reference sequence). The CDR3 sequence: CASSSPTGTAYEQYF. The CDR3, as DNA: TGTGCCAGCAGTTCCCCCACCGGGACCGCCTACGAGCAGTACTTC.

V usage is TRBV6-6 and J usage is TRBJ1-1; no clear D. Germline CDR1 MNHNY, CDR2 SVGAGI (reference sequence). The CDR3 length is 13 residues. The ends were cut back, 8 bases at V and 1 base at J, with 11 bases in the middle. The CDR3 here is CASERERNTEAFF. The CDR3, as DNA: TGTGCCAGCGAGAGGGAGAGGAACACTGAAGCTTTCTTT.

The chain employs TRBV4-1 and TRBJ2-3; D is ambiguous. Trimming cost V 2 bases and J 6 bases, with 15 bases left between them. CDR3 size: 15 residues. Looked up from germline, CDR1 is MGHRA and CDR2 is YSYEKL. For the CDR3, the DNA is TGCGCCAGCAGCCAACCAAAGAGAAAAGGGGATACGCAGTATTTT. It specifies CASSQPKRKGDTQYF.

This clone showed up just once. The chain combines TRBV4-1 with TRBJ2-3; D could derive from TRBD1 or TRBD2 (6 bases each). This CDR3 comprises 14 residues. Germline V lookup: CDR1 MGHRA, CDR2 YSYEKL. The V end lost 1 base, the J end lost 5 bases, and 10 bases lay between the germline ends. The CDR3 here is CASSQGRGGDTQYF. The CDR3 nucleotides are TGCGCCAGCAGCCAAGGCAGGGGAGGAGATACGCAGTATTTT.

This chain connects TRBV28 to TRBJ1-2, with D perhaps TRBD1 (5 bases). Deletions cut 3 bases from V and 3 bases from J, with 14 bases between. The CDR3 has 15 residues. Germline CDR1 is MDHEN and CDR2 is SYDVKM. CDR3 sequence reads: CASSFGRGGDYGYTF. In DNA form, the CDR3 reads TGTGCCAGCAGTTTCGGGCGTGGGGGTGACTATGGCTACACCTTC.

The chain uses TRBV14 and TRBJ2-2, with 8 positions matching TRBD1. V lost 2 bases and J lost 6; bases outside the gene matches: 8. CDR1 SGHDN and CDR2 FVKESK come from the germline V gene. The CDR3 is 16 amino acids. The CDR3 reads CASSQLFLQGAGELFF. The CDR3 DNA reads TGTGCCAGCAGCCAACTGTTTCTACAGGGGGCCGGGGAGCTGTTTTTT.

The chain links TRBV14 to TRBJ2-7; D remains unclear. V was shortened by 1 base and J by 7 bases, with 11 bases between the two germline ends. From germline, CDR1 is SGHDN and CDR2 FVKESK. The CDR3 extends over 13 amino acids. The CDR3 region has the DNA TGTGCCAGCAGCCAAGGGCGAATAGGAGAGCAGTACTTC. It codes for CASSQGRIGEQYF.

The rearrangement uses TRBV30 and TRBJ2-7; either TRBD1 or TRBD2 may supply D (5 bases each). Germline V lookup: CDR1 GTSNPN, CDR2 SVGIG (reference sequence). V shed 5 bases and J shed 0 bases, with 14 bases lying between them. CDR3 size: 14 residues. The chain's CDR3 is CAWQKGPSSYEQYF. The CDR3 DNA follows: TGTGCCTGGCAAAAGGGACCGAGCTCCTACGAGCAGTACTTC.

This chain connects TRBV7-9 to TRBJ2-5, with 8 bases that match TRBD2. The CDR3 extends over 13 amino acids. Germline V CDR1 and CDR2: SEHNR, FQNEAQ (reference sequence). J was trimmed by 0 bases and V by 11 bases; bases with no gene match: 5. The CDR3 sequence is CASRRGDQETQYF. CDR3 nucleotide sequence: TGTGCCTCCCGGCGGGGGGACCAAGAGACCCAGTACTTC. Full variable domain (outside the CDR3, taken from reference TRBV7-9 and TRBJ2-5): DTGVSQNPRHKITKRGQNVTFRCDPISEHNRLYWYRQTLGQGPEFLTYFQNEAQLEKSRLLSDRFSAERPKGSFSTLEIQRTEQGDSAMYLCASRRGDQETQYFGPGTRLLVL.

J is TRBJ1-5 and V is TRBV15; possibly TRBD1 for D (6 bases). V was trimmed by 0 bases and J by 7 bases, leaving 16 bases between them. CDR1 is LNHNV and CDR2 is YYDKDF in the germline V gene (reference sequence). CDR3 length equals 16 residues. DNA for the CDR3: TGTGCCACCAGCAGAGAGCTAGGGGGAGTAGGGCAGCCCCAGCATTTT. Translation gives CATSRELGGVGQPQHF. The variable domain in full, with the rest retrieved from reference TRBV15 and TRBJ1-5, is DAMVIQNPRYQVTQFGKPVTLSCSQTLNHNVMYWYQQKSSQAPKLLFHYYDKDFNNEADTPDNFQSRRPNTSFCFLDIRSPGLGDTAMYLCATSRELGGVGQPQHFGDGTRLSIL.

This rearrangement joins TRBV5-1 to TRBJ1-1; D perhaps matches TRBD1 (5 bases). The CDR3 has 14 residues. Trimming shortened V by 3 bases and J by 1 base, and 10 bases separated the two germline ends. Germline CDR1 reads SGHRS; CDR2 reads YFSETQ. Here the CDR3 reads CASSWGRRNTEAFF. In DNA form, the CDR3 reads TGCGCCAGCAGCTGGGGCAGACGGAACACTGAAGCTTTCTTT.

The J gene is TRBJ1-2, the V gene TRBV7-6, with 7 bases lining up with TRBD1. Germline CDR1 reads SGHVS; CDR2 reads FNYEAQ. The CDR3 sequence is 13 residues long. The trim removed 5 bases at V and 2 bases at J, leaving 2 bases unmatched. CDR3 in DNA: TGTGCCAGCAGCCCGACAGGGAACTATGGCTACACCTTC. It yields the protein CASSPTGNYGYTF. Drawing the rest from reference TRBV7-6 and TRBJ1-2, the complete variable domain is GAGVSQSPRYKVTKRGQDVALRCDPISGHVSLYWYRQALGQGPEFLTYFNYEAQQDKSGLPNDRFSAERPEGSISTLTIQRTEQRDSAMYRCASSPTGNYGYTFGSGTRLTVV.

Regarding this clone: At one end, the junction sequence differs from germline, possibly due to a read error. This chain uses TRBV29-1 with TRBJ1-5; no clear D gene. The CDR3 sequence is 13 residues long. Germline lookup yields CDR1 SQVTM and CDR2 ANQGSEA. The CDR3 nucleotides read TGCAGCGTTGTCGGATCCGATGGGCAGCCCCGGCATTTT. Protein sequence: CSVVGSDGQPRHF.

The chain carries TRBV28 and TRBJ2-7; no firm D call. The V end lost 5 bases, the J end lost 7 bases, and 9 bases lay between the germline ends. This CDR3 is built from 11 residues. Germline V gene data show CDR1 as MDHEN and CDR2 as SYDVKM. CDR3 nucleotide sequence: TGTGCCAGCAGTATGGCATGGGAGCAGTACTTC. Translation: CASSMAWEQYF.

This clone has only one observation. The chain employs TRBV7-2 and TRBJ2-1; TRBD2 matches 7 bases. V lost 6 bases and J lost 7; bases outside the gene matches: 12. The length of the CDR3 is 15 residues. Germline loops: CDR1 SGHTA, CDR2 FQGNSA. CDR3 loop: CASSRVAGVRNEQFF. The CDR3 nucleotides are TGTGCCAGCAGTCGTGTGGCGGGAGTTAGGAATGAGCAGTTCTTC. The entire variable domain, with the rest obtained from reference TRBV7-2 and TRBJ2-1, is as follows: GAGVSQSPSNKVTEKGKDVELRCDPISGHTALYWYRQSLGQGLEFLIYFQGNSAPDKSGLPSDRFSAERTGGSVSTLTIQRTQQEDSAVYLCASSRVAGVRNEQFFGPGTRLTVL.

The V call is TRBV19, the J call TRBJ2-3, with TRBD1 identical over 7 bases. Germline CDR1 is LNHDA and CDR2 is SQIVND (reference sequence). V dropped 3 bases and J dropped 2; count of bases not matched to a gene: 5. CDR3 length equals 15 residues. The CDR3 DNA reads TGTGCCAGTAGTATTTCAGGGGGTACCACAGATACGCAGTATTTT. This codes for CASSISGGTTDTQYF.